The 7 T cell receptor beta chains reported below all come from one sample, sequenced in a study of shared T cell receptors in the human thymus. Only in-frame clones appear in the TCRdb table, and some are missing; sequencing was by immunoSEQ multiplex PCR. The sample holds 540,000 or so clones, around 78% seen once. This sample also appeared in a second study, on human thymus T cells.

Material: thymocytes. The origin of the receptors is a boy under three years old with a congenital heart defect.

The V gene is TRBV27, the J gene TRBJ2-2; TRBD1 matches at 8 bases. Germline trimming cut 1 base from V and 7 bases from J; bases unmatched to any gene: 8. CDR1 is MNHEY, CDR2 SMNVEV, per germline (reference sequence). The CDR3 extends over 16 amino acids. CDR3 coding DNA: TGTGCCAGCAGTTTATTGGCAGGGGGCCGGTTCGGGGAGCTGTTTTTT. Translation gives CASSLLAGGRFGELFF.

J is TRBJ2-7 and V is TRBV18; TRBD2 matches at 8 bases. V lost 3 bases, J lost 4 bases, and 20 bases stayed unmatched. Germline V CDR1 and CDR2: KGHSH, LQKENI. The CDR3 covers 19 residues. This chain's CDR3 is CASSPAPKGSGGPGYEQYF. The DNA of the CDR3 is TGTGCCAGCTCACCGGCCCCAAAGGGGAGCGGGGGCCCGGGGTACGAGCAGTACTTC. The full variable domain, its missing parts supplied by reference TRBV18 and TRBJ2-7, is NAGVMQNPRHLVRRRGQEARLRCSPMKGHSHVYWYRQLPEEGLKFMVYLQKENIIDESGMPKERFSAEFPKEGPSILRIQQVVRGDSAAYFCASSPAPKGSGGPGYEQYFGPGTRLTVT.

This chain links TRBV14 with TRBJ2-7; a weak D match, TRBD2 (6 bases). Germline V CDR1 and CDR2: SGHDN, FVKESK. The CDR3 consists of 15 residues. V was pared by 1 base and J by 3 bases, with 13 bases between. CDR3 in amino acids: CASSQGWRGVYEQYF. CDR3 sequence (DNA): TGTGCCAGCAGCCAAGGTTGGAGGGGAGTCTACGAGCAGTACTTC. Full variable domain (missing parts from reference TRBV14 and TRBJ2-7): EAGVTQFPSHSVIEKGQTVTLRCDPISGHDNLYWYRRVMGKEIKFLLHFVKESKQDESGMPNNRFLAERTGGTYSTLKVQPAELEDSGVYFCASSQGWRGVYEQYFGPGTRLTVT.

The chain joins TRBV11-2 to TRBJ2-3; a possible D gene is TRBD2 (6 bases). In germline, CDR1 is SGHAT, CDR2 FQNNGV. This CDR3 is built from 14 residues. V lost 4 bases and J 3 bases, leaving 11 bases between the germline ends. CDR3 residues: CASSSSGRTDTQYF. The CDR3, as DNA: TGTGCCAGCAGCTCGTCGGGGAGGACAGATACGCAGTATTTT.

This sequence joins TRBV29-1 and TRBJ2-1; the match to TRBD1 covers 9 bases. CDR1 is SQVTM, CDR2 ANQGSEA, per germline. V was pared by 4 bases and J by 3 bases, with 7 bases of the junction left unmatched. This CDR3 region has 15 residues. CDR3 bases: TGCAGCGTTGTGCGGCGACAGGGGGACTACAATGAGCAGTTCTTC. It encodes CSVVRRQGDYNEQFF.

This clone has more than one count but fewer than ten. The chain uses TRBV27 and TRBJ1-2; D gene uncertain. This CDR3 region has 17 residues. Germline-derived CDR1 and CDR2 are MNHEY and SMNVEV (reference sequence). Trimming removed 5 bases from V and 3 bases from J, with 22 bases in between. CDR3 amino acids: CASSSLVGEGGYYGYTF. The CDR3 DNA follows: TGTGCCAGCAGTAGCCTGGTCGGGGAGGGAGGCTACTATGGCTACACCTTC.

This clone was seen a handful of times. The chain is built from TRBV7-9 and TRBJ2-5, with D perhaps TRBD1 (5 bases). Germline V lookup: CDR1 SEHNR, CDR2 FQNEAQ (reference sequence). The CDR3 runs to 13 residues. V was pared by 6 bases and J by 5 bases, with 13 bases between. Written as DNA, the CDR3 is TGTGCCAGCAGGCGGACAAGCGAGGAGACCCAGTACTTC. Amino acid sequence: CASRRTSEETQYF.